These 18 T cell receptor beta chains originate from one sample sequenced in a study of shared clonotypes between healthy human individuals. Using immunoSEQ multiplex PCR, the repertoire was profiled, and TCRdb retains in-frame clones only, with some absent. The profile shows some 2,100,000 clones, about 92% of them singletons. Naive CD8 cells lacked CD45RO and underwent positive selection for CCR7, leaving out terminally differentiated effector memory CD45RA+ cells. Sequenced material: naive CD8+ T cells from PBMCs. These receptors were obtained from a man aged 18 to 30 in good health. Some clones in this sample may be carry-over from other donors' samples.

The chain couples TRBV4-1 to TRBJ2-2; 8 bases fit TRBD2. The CDR3 extends over 13 amino acids. J was trimmed by 9 bases and V by 6 bases; bases with no gene match: 6. Germline lookup yields CDR1 MGHRA and CDR2 YSYEKL. CDR3 amino acids: CASSAGRARELFF. The CDR3 bases are TGCGCCAGCAGTGCCGGGAGGGCCCGGGAGCTGTTTTTT.

The chain has TRBV19 and TRBJ1-1, with D perhaps matching TRBD1 (6 bases). The CDR3 extends over 14 amino acids. Germline V gene data show CDR1 as LNHDA and CDR2 as SQIVND (reference sequence). V was shortened by 7 bases and J by 4 bases, with 16 bases between the two germline ends. The CDR3 DNA reads TGTGCCAGTACCATGGGCAGGGGAAGCACTGAAGCTTTCTTT. It translates to CASTMGRGSTEAFF.

The rearrangement links TRBV27 to TRBJ2-1, with D maybe TRBD2 (6 bases). CDR1 MNHEY and CDR2 SMNVEV come from the germline V gene (reference sequence). Trimming shortened V by 3 bases and J by 4 bases, and 10 bases separated the two germline ends. CDR3 length: 14 amino acids. CDR3: CASSFTSRYNEQFF. The CDR3 DNA follows: TGTGCCAGCAGTTTCACTAGCAGATACAATGAGCAGTTCTTC.

This clone was observed a few times. Other nucleotide sequences in the sample specify the same CDR3. The CDR3 sequence: CASSLGSPYEQYF. DNA for the CDR3: TGCGCCAGCAGCTTGGGCAGCCCCTACGAGCAGTACTTC. The chain carries TRBV5-1 and TRBJ2-7; D is unclear. Trimming removed 0 bases from V and 2 bases from J, with 6 bases in between. The germline V gene has CDR1 SGHRS and CDR2 YFSETQ. There are 13 residues in the CDR3.

The chain couples TRBV13 to TRBJ2-5; 12 bases fit TRBD2. Germline CDR1 and CDR2: PRHDT and FYEKMQ (reference sequence). The length of the CDR3 is 13 residues. V gave up 5 bases and J gave up 8 bases; unmatched junction bases: 3. For the CDR3, the DNA is TGTGCCAGCAGCCCAGGACTAGCGGGAACCCAGTACTTC. It specifies CASSPGLAGTQYF.

The V gene is TRBV4-1, the J gene TRBJ2-4, with 8 bases that match TRBD1. This CDR3 comprises 18 residues. V lost 1 base to trimming and J lost 0 bases; unmatched junction nucleotides: 8. Germline values: CDR1 MGHRA, CDR2 YSYEKL. The CDR3 is CASSQVDREGIAKNIQYF. DNA for the CDR3: TGCGCCAGCAGCCAAGTGGACAGGGAAGGCATAGCCAAAAACATTCAGTACTTC.

The V and J genes are TRBV7-3 and TRBJ2-1; 9 bases map to TRBD2. The junction had 9 bases not matched to a gene; V was cut back by 4 bases and J by 8 bases. This CDR3 region has 15 residues. Germline CDR1 is SGHTA and CDR2 is FQGTGA. The chain's CDR3 is CASSSLAGDIDEQFF. CDR3 nucleotide sequence: TGTGCCAGCAGCTCACTAGCGGGTGATATAGATGAGCAGTTCTTC.

The chain is built from TRBV29-1 and TRBJ2-3; D remains ambiguous. Germline V CDR1 and CDR2: SQVTM, ANQGSEA. The CDR3 contains 15 residues. The ends were cut back, 0 bases at V and 7 bases at J, with 17 bases in the middle. In nucleotides, the CDR3 is TGCAGCGTTGAAGAGACCACTAACCTCCCATATACGCAGTATTTT. Translating gives CSVEETTNLPYTQYF.

The chain carries TRBV4-1 and TRBJ1-5, with 8 bases that match TRBD1. The germline CDR1 and CDR2 sequences are MGHRA and YSYEKL. The CDR3 has 15 amino acids. V lost 3 bases, J lost 1 base, and 2 bases stayed unmatched. CDR3 loop: CASSHRQGSNQPQHF. Here the CDR3 DNA reads TGCGCCAGCAGCCACAGACAGGGGAGCAATCAGCCCCAGCATTTT.

In DNA form, the CDR3 reads TGTGCCTGGAGTGCTCTGGGACTCTATCAAGAGACCCAGTACTTC. The encoded protein is CAWSALGLYQETQYF. V is TRBV30 and J is TRBJ2-5; maybe TRBD2 (6 bases). The V gene lost 1 base and the J gene lost 2 bases, with 14 bases spanning the gap. Germline V lookup: CDR1 GTSNPN, CDR2 SVGIG (reference sequence). The CDR3 length is 15 residues.

V gene TRBV6-1 combines with J gene TRBJ2-7, with D perhaps assigned TRBD1 or TRBD2 (5 bases each). Germline V gene sequence: CDR1 MNHNS, CDR2 SASEGT. This CDR3 is built from 15 residues. The germline V and J ends were trimmed by 1 base and 0 bases, with 10 bases remaining between them. The CDR3 region is CASSEVRDGSYEQYF. The CDR3 DNA follows: TGTGCCAGCAGTGAAGTTAGGGACGGCTCCTACGAGCAGTACTTC.

The CDR3 bases are TGTGCCAGTAGTATAGATCAGAACACCCAAGAGACCCAGTACTTC. This translates into CASSIDQNTQETQYF. The rearrangement links TRBV19 to TRBJ2-5, with no clear D. The CDR3 is made up of 15 amino acids. In germline, CDR1 is LNHDA, CDR2 SQIVND (reference sequence). The V gene lost 0 bases and the J gene lost 1 base, with 9 bases spanning the gap.

This rearrangement joins TRBV5-4 to TRBJ2-5, with D perhaps TRBD1 (6 bases). Germline CDR1 reads SGHNT; CDR2 reads YYREEE (reference sequence). V lost 4 bases, J lost 7 bases, and 23 bases lay in between. The CDR3 sequence is 16 residues long. CDR3 sequence (DNA): TGTGCCAGCAGCGCCGAAAACAGGGTTATCTTTGGGACCCAGTACTTC. Encoded protein: CASSAENRVIFGTQYF.

This chain links TRBV28 with TRBJ2-5; possible D gene TRBD1, 7 bases. Germline V gives CDR1 MDHEN, CDR2 SYDVKM. Trimming left V 4 bases short and J 2 bases short, with 11 bases between. This CDR3 contains 14 residues. In nucleotides, the CDR3 is TGTGCCAGCAGTTCCAGGGGGGCACAAGAGACCCAGTACTTC. This sequence encodes CASSSRGAQETQYF. The full variable domain, rest sourced from reference TRBV28 and TRBJ2-5, is DVKVTQSSRYLVKRTGEKVFLECVQDMDHENMFWYRQDPGLGLRLIYFSYDVKMKEKGDIPEGYSVSREKKERFSLILESASTNQTSMYLCASSSRGAQETQYFGPGTRLLVL.

The chain has TRBV7-9 and TRBJ2-1; no reliable D call. With 3 bases removed from V and 4 bases from J, the gap between germline ends came to 19 bases. The V gene's germline CDR1 is SEHNR and CDR2 FQNEAQ (reference sequence). This CDR3 has 17 amino acids. The DNA for the CDR3 is TGTGCCAGCAGCTTGGGCCGGATAAAGGACCCTTACAATGAGCAGTTCTTC. Amino acid sequence: CASSLGRIKDPYNEQFF.

The V and J genes are TRBV28 and TRBJ1-5; the D is unclear. Deletions cut 5 bases from V and 1 base from J, with 15 bases between. Per germline, CDR1 MDHEN and CDR2 SYDVKM. The CDR3 contains 16 residues. CDR3 sequence (DNA): TGTGCCAGCAGTAGCCCCTTTGTAGAGAGCAATCAGCCCCAGCATTTT. It is translated as CASSSPFVESNQPQHF.

The V gene is TRBV11-3, the J gene TRBJ1-3, with a tentative D call TRBD1 (5 bases). This CDR3 spans 15 amino acids. Germline V lookup: CDR1 SGHNT, CDR2 YENEEA. V lost 5 bases and J lost 2, with 13 bases in between. CDR3 protein: CASSPRGHPGNTIYF. The CDR3 coding sequence is TGTGCCAGCAGCCCAAGGGGCCATCCTGGAAACACCATATATTTT.

The chain is built from TRBV27 and TRBJ2-7; possibly TRBD1 or TRBD2 for D (7 bases each). V lost 1 base and J lost 6, with 16 bases in between. The CDR3 loop spans 15 amino acids. The germline V gene has CDR1 MNHEY and CDR2 SMNVEV (reference sequence). The CDR3 sequence is CASSLLGEGAGEQYF. CDR3 nucleotide sequence: TGTGCCAGCAGTTTATTAGGGGAGGGGGCGGGCGAGCAGTACTTC.